The 7 T cell receptor beta chains below come from one sample, sequenced in a study of cytomegalovirus exposure and HLA in healthy donors. Assay: immunoSEQ multiplex PCR; the TCRdb copy retains only in-frame clones and omits some. Among approximately 130,000 clones listed, approximately 90% were seen once. Sequenced material: PBMCs. These receptors originate from a woman aged 18-29 years in good health and CMV-seronegative.

The J gene is TRBJ2-7, the V gene TRBV29-1; the match to TRBD1 covers 9 bases. This CDR3 is 15 amino acids long. V lost 6 bases and J lost 3; bases outside the gene matches: 12. Germline-derived CDR1 and CDR2 are SQVTM and ANQGSEA. CDR3 sequence: CSVTTGTGGVYEQYF. The CDR3 region has the DNA TGCAGCGTCACTACCGGAACAGGGGGCGTCTACGAGCAGTACTTC.

The CDR3: CASSSGVNTGELFF. The CDR3, as DNA: TGCGCCAGCAGCTCGGGGGTTAACACCGGGGAGCTGTTTTTT. The chain links TRBV5-1 to TRBJ2-2, with D perhaps matching TRBD2 (6 bases). CDR3 size: 14 residues. V lost 3 bases and J 2 bases, leaving 8 bases between the germline ends. CDR1 and CDR2 from the germline V gene are SGHRS and YFSETQ.

The chain uses TRBV6-5 and TRBJ2-1, with 7 positions matching TRBD1. With V trimmed by 6 bases and J by 0 bases, 5 bases remained unmatched. Germline V CDR1 and CDR2: MNHEY, SVGAGI. The CDR3 is 15 amino acids. As DNA, the CDR3 is TGTGCCAGCAGCCCCGACAGGGCCTCCTACAATGAGCAGTTCTTC. Translation: CASSPDRASYNEQFF.

V is TRBV5-1 and J is TRBJ2-2, with TRBD2 identical over 16 bases. The CDR3 runs 16 residues. The germline V gene has CDR1 SGHRS and CDR2 YFSETQ. After removal of 3 bases from V and 5 bases from J, the junction contained 1 base not matched to a gene. For the CDR3, the DNA is TGCGCCAGCAGCTCGGGACTAGCGGGGGGGACCGGGGAGCTGTTTTTT. As protein: CASSSGLAGGTGELFF.

The chain links TRBV5-1 to TRBJ2-3; D ambiguous. Trimming stripped 1 base from V and 4 bases from J, with 4 bases between. CDR1 and CDR2 (germline): SGHRS, YFSETQ. CDR3 length: 12 residues. CDR3 loop: CASSLNSDTQYF. DNA of the CDR3: TGCGCCAGCAGCTTGAACTCAGATACGCAGTATTTT.

This clone has only a few counts. The V gene is TRBV27, the J gene TRBJ2-5, with D possibly being TRBD2 (7 bases). V was clipped by 6 bases and J by 5 bases, with 16 bases between them. From germline, CDR1 is MNHEY and CDR2 SMNVEV (reference sequence). This CDR3 spans 14 amino acids. The CDR3 reads CASRTWGGKETQYF. The CDR3, as DNA: TGTGCCAGCAGAACATGGGGGGGCAAGGAGACCCAGTACTTC.

The chain joins TRBV9 to TRBJ2-7; TRBD2 matches at 8 bases. The germline gives CDR1 SGDLS, CDR2 YYNGEE. This CDR3 region has 15 residues. J was trimmed by 1 base and V by 1 base; bases with no gene match: 4. The CDR3 loop is CASSVRGGGSYEQYF. CDR3 bases: TGTGCCAGCAGCGTAAGGGGCGGGGGGTCCTACGAGCAGTACTTC.